These T cell receptor beta chains were read from a single sample in a study of T cells after yellow fever vaccination. TCRdb reprocessed the 5' RACE reads with MiXCR, giving one entry per CDR3 protein. This sample has some 400,000 distinct CDR3 sequences; under 20% occur once, and the top ten carry 18%. Sample: PBMCs, taken before the yellow fever booster vaccination. These receptors came from a man between 18 and 29 years old who received the YFV17D yellow fever vaccine. The CDR3 runs from the conserved cysteine through the conserved F or W. D genes are given only for firm matches. Only part of the rows carry a size: once, few, many, or a class if the clone is expanded.

cdr3_nt: TGTGCCAGCAGTGACCCGGGGGGAGGCCAAGAGACCCAGTACTTC; cdr3_aa: CASSDPGGGQETQYF; j_call: TRBJ2-5; v_call: TRBV2; d_call: TRBD2; cdr3_length: 15; clone_size: .
cdr3_nt: TGTGCCAGCAGTTCATATGGGGCCCACTATGGCTACACCTTC; cdr3_aa: CASSSYGAHYGYTF; j_call: TRBJ1-2; v_call: TRBV6-5; d_call: .; cdr3_length: 14; clone_size: few
cdr3_nt: TGTGCCAGCAGCCAAGTCGCGGGGAGCTCCTACGAGCAGTACTTC; cdr3_aa: CASSQVAGSSYEQYF; j_call: TRBJ2-7; v_call: TRBV3-2; d_call: .; cdr3_length: 15; clone_size: few
cdr3_nt: TGTGCCAGCAGCTTCGAACGTTTGGACAGGGGCTATGGCTACACCTTC; cdr3_aa: CASSFERLDRGYGYTF; j_call: TRBJ1-2; v_call: TRBV7-2; d_call: TRBD1; cdr3_length: 16; clone_size: .
cdr3_nt: TGCGCCAGCAGCCTAATGACAGGGACGGGAAACACCATATATTTT; cdr3_aa: CASSLMTGTGNTIYF; j_call: TRBJ1-3; v_call: TRBV5-1; d_call: TRBD1; cdr3_length: 15; clone_size: few
cdr3_nt: TGTGCCAGCAGCCAGGGTCAGCCCCAGCATTTT; cdr3_aa: CASSQGQPQHF; j_call: TRBJ1-5; v_call: TRBV12-3/TRBV12-4; d_call: .; cdr3_length: 11; clone_size: .
cdr3_nt: TGTGCCAGCAGCCATCTCGCGGACCTCCCGAGTGGTGGCTACACCTTC; cdr3_aa: CASSHLADLPSGGYTF; j_call: TRBJ1-2; v_call: TRBV4-2; d_call: .; cdr3_length: 16; clone_size: .
cdr3_nt: TGTGCCAGCAGCTCACCGGCTGGGGAGGGAACAGATACGCAGTATTTT; cdr3_aa: CASSSPAGEGTDTQYF; j_call: TRBJ2-3; v_call: TRBV5-4; d_call: TRBD2; cdr3_length: 16; clone_size: .
cdr3_nt: TGTGCCATCAGGACTGATCGCCAGATCGGGGAGCTGTTTTTT; cdr3_aa: CAIRTDRQIGELFF; j_call: TRBJ2-2; v_call: TRBV10-3; d_call: .; cdr3_length: 14; clone_size: .
cdr3_nt: TGTGCCAGCAGCCCCGAGCGGGAAGGCAACGACAATGAGCAGTTCTTC; cdr3_aa: CASSPEREGNDNEQFF; j_call: TRBJ2-1; v_call: TRBV12-3/TRBV12-4; d_call: TRBD2; cdr3_length: 16; clone_size: .
cdr3_nt: TGTGCCAGCTCCGGGGTGGATAATTCACCCCTCCACTTT; cdr3_aa: CASSGVDNSPLHF; j_call: TRBJ1-6; v_call: TRBV6-6; d_call: .; cdr3_length: 13; clone_size: .
cdr3_nt: TGTGCCAGCAGTCCGCGGACTACGCCGGGCGAGCAGTTCTTC; cdr3_aa: CASSPRTTPGEQFF; j_call: TRBJ2-1; v_call: TRBV6-5; d_call: .; cdr3_length: 14; clone_size: .
cdr3_nt: TGTGCCAGCAGCGGAAAAGGGACGCCCTCGGGCACAGATACGCAGTATTTT; cdr3_aa: CASSGKGTPSGTDTQYF; j_call: TRBJ2-3; v_call: TRBV7-2; d_call: .; cdr3_length: 17; clone_size: few
cdr3_nt: TGTGCCAGCAGCGCCCTAGCGGGGGTTAACACAGATACGCAGTATTTT; cdr3_aa: CASSALAGVNTDTQYF; j_call: TRBJ2-3; v_call: TRBV9; d_call: TRBD2; cdr3_length: 16; clone_size: few
cdr3_nt: TGTGCCAGCAGCTTAGTGGGGACGGACGATCTACGAGGGCAGTACTTC; cdr3_aa: CASSLVGTDDLRGQYF; j_call: TRBJ2-7; v_call: TRBV7-6; d_call: .; cdr3_length: 16; clone_size: many
cdr3_nt: TGTGCCAGCAGCTTAGAGGGACAGGGCCGATATAGCAATCAGCCCCAGCATTTT; cdr3_aa: CASSLEGQGRYSNQPQHF; j_call: TRBJ1-5; v_call: TRBV7-9; d_call: TRBD1; cdr3_length: 18; clone_size: few
cdr3_nt: TGTGCCAGCAGTTTACCACAGGGGAACCCCCAAGAGACCCAGTACTTC; cdr3_aa: CASSLPQGNPQETQYF; j_call: TRBJ2-5; v_call: TRBV12-3/TRBV12-4; d_call: TRBD1; cdr3_length: 16; clone_size: few
cdr3_nt: TGTGCCAGCAGTTACTCGAACAGGCTTACCTACGAGCAGTACTTC; cdr3_aa: CASSYSNRLTYEQYF; j_call: TRBJ2-7; v_call: TRBV6-5; d_call: .; cdr3_length: 15; clone_size: few
cdr3_nt: TGCGCCAGCAGCTTAGGGCTAGGGGAAACAGATACGCAGTATTTT; cdr3_aa: CASSLGLGETDTQYF; j_call: TRBJ2-3; v_call: TRBV5-1; d_call: .; cdr3_length: 15; clone_size: few
cdr3_nt: TGTGCCAGCAGCTTAAGGGACGGGTACTATGGCTACACCTTC; cdr3_aa: CASSLRDGYYGYTF; j_call: TRBJ1-2; v_call: TRBV7-2; d_call: .; cdr3_length: 14; clone_size: .
cdr3_nt: TGTGCCAGCAGCAAGGGGAAAAGTCACAATGAGCAGTTCTTC; cdr3_aa: CASSKGKSHNEQFF; j_call: TRBJ2-1; v_call: TRBV21-1; d_call: .; cdr3_length: 14; clone_size: few
cdr3_nt: TGCGCCAGCAGCCTTACATCGGCGACAGGGCTCACCTACGAGCAGTACTTC; cdr3_aa: CASSLTSATGLTYEQYF; j_call: TRBJ2-7; v_call: TRBV4-1; d_call: TRBD1; cdr3_length: 17; clone_size: few
cdr3_nt: TGCAGTGCTAGAGATCGGGGATGGGGCACTGAAGCTTTCTTT; cdr3_aa: CSARDRGWGTEAFF; j_call: TRBJ1-1; v_call: TRBV20-1; d_call: .; cdr3_length: 14; clone_size: few
cdr3_nt: TGCAGTGCACCGACACCCAGGGAGACCCAGTACTTC; cdr3_aa: CSAPTPRETQYF; j_call: TRBJ2-5; v_call: TRBV20-1; d_call: .; cdr3_length: 12; clone_size: .
cdr3_nt: TGCAGTGCTAGTCAGCCCACCGGGGAGCTGTTTTTT; cdr3_aa: CSASQPTGELFF; j_call: TRBJ2-2; v_call: TRBV20-1; d_call: .; cdr3_length: 12; clone_size: few
cdr3_nt: TGCAGTGCTAGAGATCCGGGACAGGGGGCAGACACTGAAGCTTTCTTT; cdr3_aa: CSARDPGQGADTEAFF; j_call: TRBJ1-1; v_call: TRBV20-1; d_call: TRBD1; cdr3_length: 16; clone_size: few
cdr3_nt: TGTGCCAGCAGCTCCCGCGGGCCCTCATTAAGCTATGGCTACACCTTC; cdr3_aa: CASSSRGPSLSYGYTF; j_call: TRBJ1-2; v_call: TRBV11-2; d_call: .; cdr3_length: 16; clone_size: few